This is a list of T cell receptor beta chains from one sample in a study of PD-L1 blockade in urothelial cancer. Clones were read by immunoSEQ multiplex PCR, and TCRdb kept only the in-frame ones, dropping some. The sample lists more than 1,500 clones; around 30% were seen once. Sequenced material: tumor tissue, taken before atezolizumab (anti-PD-L1) treatment. Receptors originate from a woman aged 55 to 70 with urothelial cancer. CDR3s include the opening cysteine and the closing phenylalanine or tryptophan. Each record gives: clone size, D gene, V gene, J gene, CDR3 protein, CDR3 DNA. A D gene is named only where the DNA matches it firmly. Clone size is not always given. Where it is, it says once, few, many or a class for expanded clones.

large,TRBD1,TRBV29-1,TRBJ1-1,CSVQKGQGDTEAFF,TGCAGCGTTCAAAAGGGGCAGGGGGACACTGAAGCTTTCTTT
few,.,TRBV6-8,TRBJ2-7,CASSYSGRGEQYF,TGTGCCAGCAGTTACTCGGGTAGGGGCGAGCAGTACTTC
few,.,TRBV4-1,TRBJ2-1,CASSQGRASEQFF,TGCGCCAGCAGCCAAGGTCGGGCTAGTGAGCAGTTCTTC
.,TRBD1,TRBV29-1,TRBJ2-4,CSVGTGGNIQYF,TGCAGCGTTGGGACAGGGGGAAACATTCAGTACTTC
.,.,TRBV15,TRBJ2-3,CATSSQDRSTDTQYF,TGTGCCACCAGCAGTCAAGACCGTAGCACAGATACGCAGTATTTT
few,.,TRBV19,TRBJ1-2,CASTPGAVYGYTF,TGTGCCAGTACTCCCGGGGCAGTCTATGGCTACACCTTC
few,TRBD1,TRBV9,TRBJ2-1,CASSFTLGRGLYNEQFF,TGTGCCAGCAGCTTCACCCTTGGCAGGGGGCTCTACAATGAGCAGTTCTTC
once,.,TRBV18,TRBJ1-5,CASSPGSLGPQHF,TGTGCCAGCTCACCGGGGAGCCTGGGGCCCCAGCATTTT
.,.,TRBV25-1,TRBJ2-7,CASSSFGPYEQYF,TGTGCCAGCAGTTCCTTTGGGCCGTACGAGCAGTACTTC
.,.,TRBV19,TRBJ2-1,CASSITSFNEQFF,TGTGCCAGTAGTATAACTAGCTTCAATGAGCAGTTCTTC
few,TRBD1,TRBV28,TRBJ1-1,CASRVGTAENTEAFF,TGTGCCAGCAGAGTAGGGACAGCCGAGAACACTGAAGCTTTCTTT
.,.,TRBV15,TRBJ1-5,CATNRGREAYQPQHF,TGTGCCACCAACAGAGGCCGTGAAGCGTATCAGCCCCAGCATTTT
few,TRBD2,TRBV9,TRBJ2-7,CASSSIAGGYEQYF,TGTGCCAGCAGCTCCATAGCGGGAGGGTACGAGCAGTACTTC
.,.,TRBV6-7,TRBJ1-5,CASSEALGGNQPQHF,TGTGCCAGCAGTGAAGCACTAGGGGGGAATCAGCCCCAGCATTTT
.,TRBD2,TRBV18,TRBJ2-3,CASSPSTSGSTDTQYF,TGTGCCAGCTCACCGTCGACTAGCGGTAGCACAGATACGCAGTATTTT
.,TRBD1,TRBV28,TRBJ2-3,CASSLYRQGTTDTQYF,TGTGCCAGCAGTTTATATAGACAGGGGACCACAGATACGCAGTATTTT
.,TRBD2,TRBV29-1,TRBJ2-7,CSAQHGGYEQYF,TGCAGCGCCCAACACGGGGGGTACGAGCAGTACTTC
.,TRBD1,TRBV19,TRBJ2-1,CASRTGGEQFF,TGTGCCAGTAGGACAGGGGGTGAGCAGTTCTTC
.,TRBD1,TRBV18,TRBJ1-1,CASSPGQVTNTEAFF,TGTGCCAGCTCACCTGGACAGGTAACGAACACTGAAGCTTTCTTT
few,.,TRBV11-3,TRBJ1-5,CASSLGAGQQPQHF,TGTGCCAGCAGCTTGGGGGCAGGGCAGCAGCCCCAGCATTTT
medium-sized,.,TRBV6-8,TRBJ1-2,CASSYTGNGYTF,TGTGCCAGCAGTTACACAGGGAATGGCTACACCTTC
few,TRBD1,TRBV6-8,TRBJ2-7,CASSTKGQGMYEQYF,TGTGCCAGCAGTACGAAGGGACAGGGGATGTACGAGCAGTACTTC
.,TRBD1,TRBV19,TRBJ1-5,CASRGQGGLNQPQHF,TGTGCCAGTAGGGGACAGGGAGGCCTCAATCAGCCCCAGCATTTT
.,.,TRBV10-2,TRBJ1-1,CASRNWENTEAFF,TGCGCCAGTCGAAACTGGGAGAACACTGAAGCTTTCTTT
few,.,TRBV11-3,TRBJ2-2,CASSLFPSRGTGELFF,TGTGCCAGCAGCTTATTCCCTAGTCGAGGGACCGGGGAGCTGTTTTTT
few,.,TRBV7-7,TRBJ2-3,CASSPSTATDTQYF,TGTGCCAGCAGCCCATCGACAGCCACAGATACGCAGTATTTT
.,.,TRBV6-8,TRBJ1-1,CASSQRQIKAFF,TGTGCCAGCAGTCAACGACAGATTAAAGCTTTCTTT
.,TRBD2,TRBV27,TRBJ2-3,CASSSPSLAGGADTQYF,TGTGCCAGCAGTTCCCCTTCACTAGCGGGGGGAGCAGATACGCAGTATTTT
.,TRBD1,TRBV5-1,TRBJ1-4,CASSIGGRPANEKLFF,TGCGCCAGCAGCATAGGGGGCAGGCCGGCTAATGAAAAACTGTTTTTT
medium-sized,TRBD1,TRBV11-3,TRBJ2-7,CASSLWTGGYEQYF,TGTGCCAGCAGCTTATGGACAGGGGGCTACGAGCAGTACTTC
once,TRBD1,TRBV18,TRBJ2-7,CASSNDRASYEQYF,TGTGCCAGCTCTAACGACAGGGCCTCCTACGAGCAGTACTTC
few,.,TRBV11-3,TRBJ2-7,CASTPGEDSYEQYF,TGTGCCAGCACCCCAGGGGAGGACTCCTACGAGCAGTACTTC
medium-sized,.,TRBV9,TRBJ1-5,CASSVSSDQPQHF,TGTGCCAGCAGCGTATCATCGGATCAGCCCCAGCATTTT
.,.,TRBV6-8,TRBJ1-1,CASSWAGAGTEAFF,TGTGCCAGCAGTTGGGCGGGGGCAGGGACTGAAGCTTTCTTT
few,.,TRBV6-8,TRBJ2-7,CASRPYGRSSYEQYF,TGTGCCAGCAGGCCTTACGGGCGAAGCTCCTACGAGCAGTACTTC
few,TRBD2,TRBV6-8,TRBJ2-1,CASSYSTSHLLAGGEGEQFF,TGTGCCAGCAGTTACTCGACTTCCCACCTCCTAGCGGGAGGGGAGGGTGAGCAGTTCTTC
.,.,TRBV6-7,TRBJ1-3,CASTRNNTIYF,TGTGCCAGCACTCGGAACAACACCATATATTTT
.,.,TRBV6-8,TRBJ1-2,CASSYSSGGAYGYTF,TGTGCCAGCAGTTACTCGAGTGGGGGGGCCTATGGCTACACCTTC
.,.,TRBV19,TRBJ1-2,CASSVRGYGYTF,TGTGCCAGTAGTGTCAGGGGATATGGCTACACCTTC
.,.,TRBV28,TRBJ1-3,CASSPPENTIYF,TGTGCCAGCAGTCCACCCGAAAACACCATATATTTT
.,TRBD2,TRBV9,TRBJ2-1,CASSVGGTTYNEQFF,TGTGCCAGCAGCGTAGGGGGGACTACCTACAATGAGCAGTTCTTC
.,TRBD1,TRBV12-5,TRBJ1-2,CASRPTGQGYGYTF,TGTGCCAGTAGACCCACGGGACAGGGGTATGGCTACACCTTC
.,.,TRBV11-3,TRBJ1-2,CASSPGGPSALYTF,TGTGCCAGCAGCCCCGGTGGGCCCTCGGCCCTCTACACCTTC
once,TRBD2,TRBV25-1,TRBJ2-1,CASSERSGGRGIYEQFF,TGTGCCAGCAGTGAACGAAGCGGGGGGAGGGGTATCTATGAGCAGTTCTTC
few,.,TRBV6-8,TRBJ1-1,CASSLDWDAEAFF,TGTGCCAGCAGCCTCGATTGGGACGCTGAAGCTTTCTTT
few,.,TRBV6-8,TRBJ1-1,CAISSGPSEAFF,TGTGCCATCAGTTCCGGTCCCTCTGAAGCTTTCTTT
.,.,TRBV6-8,TRBJ1-4,CASSYSGSTNEKLFF,TGTGCCAGCAGTTACTCAGGGTCAACTAATGAAAAACTGTTTTTT
.,TRBD1,TRBV29-1,TRBJ1-2,CSVGPDFPGTEDGYTF,TGCAGCGTTGGCCCCGACTTTCCCGGGACAGAAGATGGCTACACCTTC
.,.,TRBV10-3,TRBJ1-5,CAINPANEQPQHF,TGTGCCATCAATCCCGCAAATGAGCAGCCCCAGCATTTT
few,.,TRBV28,TRBJ1-2,CASSPAPPTINYGYTF,TGTGCCAGCAGCCCCGCACCTCCGACAATAAACTATGGCTACACCTTC
.,TRBD2,TRBV11-3,TRBJ2-5,CASSYPGGLAGFRETQYF,TGTGCCAGCAGCTACCCCGGGGGACTAGCGGGGTTTAGGGAGACCCAGTACTTC
.,.,TRBV29-1,TRBJ2-7,CSVFGGIPGSEQYF,TGCAGCGTTTTTGGCGGGATCCCAGGGTCCGAGCAGTACTTC
medium-sized,.,TRBV6-8,TRBJ2-3,CAITPGDVPDTQYF,TGTGCCATCACACCGGGAGACGTCCCAGATACGCAGTATTTT
.,.,TRBV6-8,TRBJ2-7,CASSAEPGGGSYEQYF,TGTGCCAGCAGTGCCGAACCAGGTGGGGGCAGTTACGAGCAGTACTTC
few,TRBD2,TRBV6-8,TRBJ2-1,CASSYFFSGGNNEQFF,TGTGCCAGCAGTTACTTTTTTTCGGGGGGGAACAATGAGCAGTTCTTC